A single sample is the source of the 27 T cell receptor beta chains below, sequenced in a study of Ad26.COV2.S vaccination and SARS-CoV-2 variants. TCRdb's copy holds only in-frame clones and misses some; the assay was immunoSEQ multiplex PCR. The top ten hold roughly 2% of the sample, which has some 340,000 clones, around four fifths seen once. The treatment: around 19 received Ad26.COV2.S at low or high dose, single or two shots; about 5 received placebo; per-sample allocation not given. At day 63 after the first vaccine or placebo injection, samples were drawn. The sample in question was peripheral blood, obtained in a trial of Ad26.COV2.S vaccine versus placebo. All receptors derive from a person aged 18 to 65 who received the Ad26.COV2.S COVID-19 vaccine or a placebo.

The CDR3 coding sequence is TGTGCCAGCAGTTCCACGCGACAGGGCTTGAACACTGAAGCTTTCTTT. Protein product: CASSSTRQGLNTEAFF. The chain links TRBV6-2 or TRBV6-3 to TRBJ1-1, with 7 bases matching TRBD1. The J segment lost 0 bases and the V segment lost 4 bases, leaving 8 bases of the junction unmatched. In germline, CDR1 is MNHEY, CDR2 SVGEGT. The CDR3 extends over 16 amino acids.

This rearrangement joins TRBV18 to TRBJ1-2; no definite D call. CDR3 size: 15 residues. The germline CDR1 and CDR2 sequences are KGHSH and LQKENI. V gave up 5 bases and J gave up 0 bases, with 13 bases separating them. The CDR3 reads CASSERASSNYGYTF. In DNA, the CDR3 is TGTGCCAGCTCAGAACGGGCGTCGTCTAACTATGGCTACACCTTC.

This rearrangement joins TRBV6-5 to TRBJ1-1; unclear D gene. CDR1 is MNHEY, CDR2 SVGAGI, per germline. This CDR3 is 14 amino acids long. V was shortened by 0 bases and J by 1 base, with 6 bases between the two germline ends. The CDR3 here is CASSYSKGNTEAFF. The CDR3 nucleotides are TGTGCCAGCAGTTACTCTAAGGGGAACACTGAAGCTTTCTTT.

DNA of the CDR3: TGTGCCAGCAGCCCCGGGTTCACGGGCAATTCACCCCTCCACTTT. The encoded protein is CASSPGFTGNSPLHF. The genes are TRBV6-5 and TRBJ1-6; D uncertain. In germline, CDR1 is MNHEY, CDR2 SVGAGI. V shed 6 bases and J shed 7 bases, with 16 bases lying between them. The CDR3 contains 15 residues.

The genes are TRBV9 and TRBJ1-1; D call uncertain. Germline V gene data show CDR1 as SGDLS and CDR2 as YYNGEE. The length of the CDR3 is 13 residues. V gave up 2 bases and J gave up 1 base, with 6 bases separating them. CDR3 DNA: TGTGCCAGCAGCGTCGTCACGAACACTGAAGCTTTCTTT. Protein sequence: CASSVVTNTEAFF.

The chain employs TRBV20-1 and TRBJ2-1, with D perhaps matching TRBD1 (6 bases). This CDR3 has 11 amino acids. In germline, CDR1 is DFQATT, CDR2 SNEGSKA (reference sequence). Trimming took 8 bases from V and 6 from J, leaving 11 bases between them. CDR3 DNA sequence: TGCAGTCCTGGACAGACCAATGAGCAGTTCTTC. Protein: CSPGQTNEQFF.

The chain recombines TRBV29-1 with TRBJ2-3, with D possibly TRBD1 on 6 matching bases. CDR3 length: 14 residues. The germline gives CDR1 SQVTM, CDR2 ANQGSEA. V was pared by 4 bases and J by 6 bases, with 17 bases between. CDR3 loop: CSVAMGAAEDTQYF. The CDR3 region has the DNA TGCAGCGTTGCCATGGGGGCCGCGGAGGATACGCAGTATTTT.

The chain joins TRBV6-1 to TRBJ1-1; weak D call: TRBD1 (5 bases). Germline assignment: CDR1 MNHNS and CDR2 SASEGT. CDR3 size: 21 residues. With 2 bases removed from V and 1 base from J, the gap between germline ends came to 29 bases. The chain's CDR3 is CASSELPVHRQISQKNTEAFF. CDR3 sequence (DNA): TGTGCCAGCAGTGAATTACCGGTCCACCGACAGATCAGTCAAAAGAACACTGAAGCTTTCTTT.

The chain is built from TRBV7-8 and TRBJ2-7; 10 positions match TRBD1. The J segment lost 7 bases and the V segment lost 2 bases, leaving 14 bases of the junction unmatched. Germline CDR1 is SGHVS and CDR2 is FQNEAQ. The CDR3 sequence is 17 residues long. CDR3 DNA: TGTGCCAGCAGCTTAAGGCCAGGGGGACAGGGGAGTAAAGAGCAGTACTTC. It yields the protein CASSLRPGGQGSKEQYF.

CDR3 region: CASSPAAGEKLFF. CDR3 bases: TGTGCCAGCAGCCCCGCCGCCGGTGAAAAACTGTTTTTT. This chain connects TRBV7-2 to TRBJ1-4; D is ambiguous. V lost 5 bases and J lost 7, with 11 bases in between. This CDR3 is 13 amino acids long. Germline V gives CDR1 SGHTA, CDR2 FQGNSA. The complete variable domain, with remaining parts taken from reference TRBV7-2 and TRBJ1-4, reads GAGVSQSPSNKVTEKGKDVELRCDPISGHTALYWYRQSLGQGLEFLIYFQGNSAPDKSGLPSDRFSAERTGGSVSTLTIQRTQQEDSAVYLCASSPAAGEKLFFGSGTQLSVL.

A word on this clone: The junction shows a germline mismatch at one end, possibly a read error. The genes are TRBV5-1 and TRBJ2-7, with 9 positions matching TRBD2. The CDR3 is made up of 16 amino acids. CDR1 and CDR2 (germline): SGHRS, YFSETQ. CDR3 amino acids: CASRLGSGGSSYEQYF. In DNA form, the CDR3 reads TGCGCCAGCAGATTGGGTAGCGGGGGATCCTCCTACGAGCAGTACTTC.

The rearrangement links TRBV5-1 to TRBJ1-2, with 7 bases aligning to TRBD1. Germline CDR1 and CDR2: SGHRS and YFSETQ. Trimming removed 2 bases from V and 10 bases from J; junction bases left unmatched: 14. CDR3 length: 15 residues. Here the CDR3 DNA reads TGCGCCAGCAGCTTCGAACAGGGGAATCAACGGGCCTACACCTTC. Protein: CASSFEQGNQRAYTF.

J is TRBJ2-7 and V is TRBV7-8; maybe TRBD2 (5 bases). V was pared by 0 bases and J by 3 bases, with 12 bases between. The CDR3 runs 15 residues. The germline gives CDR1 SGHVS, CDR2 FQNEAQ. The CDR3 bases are TGTGCCAGCAGCTTAGCAAGAGGGCCCCTCTACGAGCAGTACTTC. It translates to CASSLARGPLYEQYF.

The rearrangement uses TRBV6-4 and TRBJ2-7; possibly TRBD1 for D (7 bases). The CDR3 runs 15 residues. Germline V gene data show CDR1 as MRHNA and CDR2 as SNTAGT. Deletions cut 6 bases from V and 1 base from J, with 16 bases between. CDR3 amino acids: CASRDNPGGSYEQYF. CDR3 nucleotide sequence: TGTGCCAGCAGGGATAACCCAGGGGGGTCCTACGAGCAGTACTTC.

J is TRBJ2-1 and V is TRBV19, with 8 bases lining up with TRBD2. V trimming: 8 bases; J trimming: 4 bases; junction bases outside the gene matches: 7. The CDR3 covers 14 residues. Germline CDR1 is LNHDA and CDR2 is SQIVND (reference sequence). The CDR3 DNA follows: TGTGCCAGTGGTCGGGGGGGCAGTTACAATGAGCAGTTCTTC. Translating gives CASGRGGSYNEQFF. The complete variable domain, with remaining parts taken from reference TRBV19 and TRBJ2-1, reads DGGITQSPKYLFRKEGQNVTLSCEQNLNHDAMYWYRQDPGQGLRLIYYSQIVNDFQKGDIAEGYSVSREKKESFPLTVTSAQKNPTAFYLCASGRGGSYNEQFFGPGTRLTVL.

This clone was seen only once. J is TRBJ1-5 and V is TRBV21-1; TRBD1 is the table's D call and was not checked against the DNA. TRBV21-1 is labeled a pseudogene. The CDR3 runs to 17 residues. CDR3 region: CASSKQAKDGSNQPQHF. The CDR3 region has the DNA TGTGCCAGCAGCAAACAGGCGAAGGATGGCAGCAATCAGCCCCAGCATTTT.

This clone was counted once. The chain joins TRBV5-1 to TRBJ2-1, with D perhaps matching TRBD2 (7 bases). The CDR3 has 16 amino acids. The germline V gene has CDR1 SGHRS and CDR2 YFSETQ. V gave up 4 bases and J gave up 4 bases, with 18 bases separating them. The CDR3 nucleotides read TGCGCCAGCAGCCTCGAGTGGGGGGGCCGGTACAATGAGCAGTTCTTC. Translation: CASSLEWGGRYNEQFF.

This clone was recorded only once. In DNA form, the CDR3 reads TGTGCCAGCTCACCCGGACAGACTTACCTTAACTATGGCTACACCTTC. Its translation is CASSPGQTYLNYGYTF. V is TRBV18 and J is TRBJ1-2, with D possibly matching TRBD1 (6 bases). V lost 3 bases to trimming and J lost 1 base, with 15 bases between them. Per germline, CDR1 KGHSH and CDR2 LQKENI. This CDR3 comprises 16 residues.

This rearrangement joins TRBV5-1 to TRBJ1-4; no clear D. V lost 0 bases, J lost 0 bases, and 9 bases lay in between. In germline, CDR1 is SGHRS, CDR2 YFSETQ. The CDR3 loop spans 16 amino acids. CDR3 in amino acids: CASSLAGYTTNEKLFF. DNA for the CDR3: TGCGCCAGCAGCTTGGCCGGGTATACAACTAATGAAAAACTGTTTTTT.

CDR3 in amino acids: CASSRERPTDTQYF. CDR3 DNA sequence: TGTGCCAGTAGTCGAGAAAGACCCACAGATACGCAGTATTTT. This chain uses TRBV19 with TRBJ2-3; D uncertain. V was cut by 5 bases and J by 2 bases, with 11 bases left in between. In germline, CDR1 is LNHDA, CDR2 SQIVND (reference sequence). The length of the CDR3 is 14 residues.

CDR3 region: CASSFGQGEQYF. CDR3 coding DNA: TGTGCCAGCAGCTTCGGACAGGGGGAGCAGTACTTC. This chain joins TRBV11-3 and TRBJ2-7; 9 bases are a match to TRBD1. V was pared by 3 bases and J by 7 bases, with 1 base of the junction left unmatched. The germline V gene has CDR1 SGHNT and CDR2 YENEEA. This CDR3 contains 12 residues.

As DNA, the CDR3 is TGTGCCAGCAGCCAAGCCAGGGGAGGAACTGAAGCTTTCTTT. It translates to CASSQARGGTEAFF. V gene TRBV3-1 (or the pseudogene TRBV3-2) combines with J gene TRBJ1-1; tentatively, D is TRBD1 (6 bases). CDR1 LGHDT and CDR2 YNNKEL come from the germline V gene (reference sequence). V lost 1 base to trimming and J lost 5 bases, with 11 bases between them. This CDR3 has 14 residues.

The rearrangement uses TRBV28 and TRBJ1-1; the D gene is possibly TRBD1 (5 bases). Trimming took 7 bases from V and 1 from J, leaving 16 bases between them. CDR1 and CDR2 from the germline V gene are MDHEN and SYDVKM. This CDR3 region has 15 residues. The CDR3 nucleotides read TGTGCCAGCAACGTTGCGCGGGGCTGGAACACTGAAGCTTTCTTT. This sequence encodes CASNVARGWNTEAFF.

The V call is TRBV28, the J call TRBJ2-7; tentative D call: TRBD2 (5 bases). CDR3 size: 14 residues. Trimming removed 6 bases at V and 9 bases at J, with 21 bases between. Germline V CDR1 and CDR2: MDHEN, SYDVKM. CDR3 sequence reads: CASSLPINLAGQYF. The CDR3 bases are TGTGCCAGCAGCTTACCCATAAACCTAGCAGGGCAGTACTTC. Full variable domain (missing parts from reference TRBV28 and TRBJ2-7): DVKVTQSSRYLVKRTGEKVFLECVQDMDHENMFWYRQDPGLGLRLIYFSYDVKMKEKGDIPEGYSVSREKKERFSLILESASTNQTSMYLCASSLPINLAGQYFGPGTRLTVT.

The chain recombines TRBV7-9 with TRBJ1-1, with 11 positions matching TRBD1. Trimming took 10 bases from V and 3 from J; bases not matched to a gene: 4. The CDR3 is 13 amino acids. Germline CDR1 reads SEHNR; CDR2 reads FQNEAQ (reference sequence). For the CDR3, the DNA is TGTGCCACGGCGGGACAGGGGGACACTGAAGCTTTCTTT. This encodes CATAGQGDTEAFF.

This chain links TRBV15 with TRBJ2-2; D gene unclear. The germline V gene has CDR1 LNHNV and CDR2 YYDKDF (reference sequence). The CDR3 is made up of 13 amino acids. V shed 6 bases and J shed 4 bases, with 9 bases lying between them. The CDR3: CATRAGPTGELFF. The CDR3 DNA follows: TGTGCCACCAGAGCCGGGCCCACCGGGGAGCTGTTTTTT.

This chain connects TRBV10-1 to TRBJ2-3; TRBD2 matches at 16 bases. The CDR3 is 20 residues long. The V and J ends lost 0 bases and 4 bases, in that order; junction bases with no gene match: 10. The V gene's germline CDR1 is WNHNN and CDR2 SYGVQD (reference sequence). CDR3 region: CASSESILGLAGGPSDTQYF. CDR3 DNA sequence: TGCGCCAGCAGTGAGTCGATTCTGGGACTAGCGGGGGGGCCTTCAGATACGCAGTATTTT.